This entry features one T cell receptor beta chain sequence. Its antigen is undetermined. Employing constant-segment primers, 5'RACE generated TCR alpha and TCR beta cDNA libraries bearing sample barcodes and UMIs. One entry per CDR3 protein, called by TCRdb with MiXCR from the 5' RACE reads. The table records around 300,000 distinct CDR3 sequences, roughly 8% of them present only once. This CDR3 region has 16 residues. Trimming removed 4 bases from V and 0 bases from J, with 13 bases in between. Germline lookup yields CDR1 LGHNA and CDR2 YNFKEQ. The sample is drawn from a study of T-cell memory formation after mild COVID-19. General study points: A subset of responding clones appeared in pre-infection memory, suggesting cross-reactive memory joined. Contracting clones, day 15 to 85, had balanced CD4/CD8, and later expanders favored CD4+. The study found contracting CD4+ clones mainly in CM and EM and contracting CD8+ clones in EMRA.

The receptor comes from a man younger than 35 who had mild COVID-19 (a few samples of this study predate the infection). Cell type and time point are not known. Sequenced sample: PBMCs or a T cell subset sorted from them (not recorded which). The J gene is TRBJ1-3, the V gene TRBV4-2, with no clear D. The CDR3 DNA is TGTGCCAGCAGCCGCCTAAGAGAAGACTCTGGAAACACCATATATTTT. Translating it yields CASSRLREDSGNTIYF.